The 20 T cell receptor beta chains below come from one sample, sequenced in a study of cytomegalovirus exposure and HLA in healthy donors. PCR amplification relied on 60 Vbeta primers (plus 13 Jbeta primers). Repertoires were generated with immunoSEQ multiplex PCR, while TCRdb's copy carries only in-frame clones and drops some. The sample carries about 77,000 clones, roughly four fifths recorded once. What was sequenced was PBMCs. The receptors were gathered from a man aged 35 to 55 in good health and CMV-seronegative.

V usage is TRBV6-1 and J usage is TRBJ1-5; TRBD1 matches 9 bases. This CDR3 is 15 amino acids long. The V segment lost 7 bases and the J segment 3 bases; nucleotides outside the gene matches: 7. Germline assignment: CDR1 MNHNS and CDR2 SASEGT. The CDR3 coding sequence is TGTGCCAGCATTCAGGACAGGGGAAACAATCAGCCCCAGCATTTT. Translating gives CASIQDRGNNQPQHF.

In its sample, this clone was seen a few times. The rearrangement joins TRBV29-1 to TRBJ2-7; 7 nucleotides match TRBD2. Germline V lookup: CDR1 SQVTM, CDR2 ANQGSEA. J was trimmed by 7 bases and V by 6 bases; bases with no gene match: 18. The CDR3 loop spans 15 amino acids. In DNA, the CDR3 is TGCAGCGTCAGAGGAGGGAGGGCCGAGAGGTTTGAGCAGTACTTC. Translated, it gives CSVRGGRAERFEQYF.

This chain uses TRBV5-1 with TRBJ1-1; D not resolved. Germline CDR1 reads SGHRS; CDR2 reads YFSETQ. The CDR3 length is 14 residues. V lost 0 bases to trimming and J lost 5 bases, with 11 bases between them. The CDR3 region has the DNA TGCGCCAGCAGCTTGGGGGCTAGCGGGACTGAAGCTTTCTTT. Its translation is CASSLGASGTEAFF.

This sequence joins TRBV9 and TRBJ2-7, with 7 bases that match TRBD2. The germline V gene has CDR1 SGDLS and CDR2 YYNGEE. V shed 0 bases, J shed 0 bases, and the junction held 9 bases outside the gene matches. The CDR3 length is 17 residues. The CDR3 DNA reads TGTGCCAGCAGCGTAGCAATCTTAGGCGGGAGCTCCTACGAGCAGTACTTC. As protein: CASSVAILGGSSYEQYF.

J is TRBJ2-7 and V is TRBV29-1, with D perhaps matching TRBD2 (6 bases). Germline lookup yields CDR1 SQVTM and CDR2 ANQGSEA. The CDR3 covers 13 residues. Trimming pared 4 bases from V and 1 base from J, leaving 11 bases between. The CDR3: CSVVPGSSYEQYF. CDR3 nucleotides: TGCAGCGTTGTACCCGGGAGTTCCTACGAGCAGTACTTC.

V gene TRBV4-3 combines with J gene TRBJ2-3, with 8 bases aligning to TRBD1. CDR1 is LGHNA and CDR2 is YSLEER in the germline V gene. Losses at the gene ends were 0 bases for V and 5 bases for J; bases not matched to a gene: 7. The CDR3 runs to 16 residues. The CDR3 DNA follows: TGCGCCAGCAGCCAAGAGAGGACAGGGAAGCAAGATACGCAGTATTTT. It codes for CASSQERTGKQDTQYF.

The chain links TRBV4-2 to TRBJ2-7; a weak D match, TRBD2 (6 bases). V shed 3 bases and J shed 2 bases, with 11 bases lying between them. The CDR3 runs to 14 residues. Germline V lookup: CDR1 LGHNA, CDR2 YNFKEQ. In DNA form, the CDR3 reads TGTGCCAGCAGCCAGGGATCTAGCGCCTACGAGCAGTACTTC. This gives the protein CASSQGSSAYEQYF.

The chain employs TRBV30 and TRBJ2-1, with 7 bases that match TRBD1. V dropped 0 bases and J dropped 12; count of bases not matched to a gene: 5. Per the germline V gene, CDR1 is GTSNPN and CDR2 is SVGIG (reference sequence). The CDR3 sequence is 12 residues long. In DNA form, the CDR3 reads TGTGCCTGGAGTGTAAGGGGACAGACGCAGTTCTTC. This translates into CAWSVRGQTQFF. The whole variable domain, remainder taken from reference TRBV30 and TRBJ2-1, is SQTIHQWPATLVQPVGSPLSLECTVEGTSNPNLYWYRQAAGRGLQLLFYSVGIGQISSEVPQNLSASRPQDRQFILSSKKLLLSDSGFYLCAWSVRGQTQFFGPGTRLTVL.

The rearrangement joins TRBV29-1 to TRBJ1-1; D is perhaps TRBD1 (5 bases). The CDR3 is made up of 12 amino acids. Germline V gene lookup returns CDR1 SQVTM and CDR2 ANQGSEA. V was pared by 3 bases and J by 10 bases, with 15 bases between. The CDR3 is CSVELGAIGAFF. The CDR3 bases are TGCAGCGTTGAGTTAGGGGCGATAGGAGCTTTCTTT. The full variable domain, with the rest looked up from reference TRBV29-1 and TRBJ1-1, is SAVISQKPSRDICQRGTSLTIQCQVDSQVTMMFWYRQQPGQSLTLIATANQGSEATYESGFVIDKFPISRPNLTFSTLTVSNMSPEDSSIYLCSVELGAIGAFFGQGTRLTVV.

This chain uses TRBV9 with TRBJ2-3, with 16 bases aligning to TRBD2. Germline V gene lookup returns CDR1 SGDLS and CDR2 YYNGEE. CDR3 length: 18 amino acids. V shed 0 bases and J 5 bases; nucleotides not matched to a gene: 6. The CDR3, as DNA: TGTGCCAGCAGCGTAGGGGGGACTAGCGGGAGGGCCGGAGATACGCAGTATTTT. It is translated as CASSVGGTSGRAGDTQYF.

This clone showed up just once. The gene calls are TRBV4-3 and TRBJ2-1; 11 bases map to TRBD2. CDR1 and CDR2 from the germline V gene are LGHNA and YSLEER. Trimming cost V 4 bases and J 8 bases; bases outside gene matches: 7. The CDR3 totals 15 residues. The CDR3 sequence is CASSLGSGRVHEQFF. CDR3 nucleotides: TGCGCCAGCAGCCTTGGTAGCGGGAGGGTACATGAGCAGTTCTTC.

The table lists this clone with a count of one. In DNA, the CDR3 is TGTGCCAGCTCACAAGGCACTGGCTCCGCAGGCTACGAGCAGTACTTC. This codes for CASSQGTGSAGYEQYF. The chain joins TRBV18 to TRBJ2-7; unclear D gene. The germline gives CDR1 KGHSH, CDR2 LQKENI. Trimming left V 4 bases short and J 3 bases short, with 19 bases between. This CDR3 spans 16 amino acids.

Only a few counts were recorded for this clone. CDR3 DNA: TGCAGCGGGGGGACAGGGGGCGAAGAGCAGTACTTC. Translation gives CSGGTGGEEQYF. The V and J genes are TRBV29-1 and TRBJ2-7; 12 bases are shared with TRBD1. The junction had 5 bases not matched to a gene; V was cut back by 7 bases and J by 7 bases. CDR1 SQVTM and CDR2 ANQGSEA come from the germline V gene. The CDR3 consists of 12 residues.

CDR3 protein: CASRKTGSGGTQYF. The CDR3 bases are TGTGCCAGCAGAAAAACAGGTAGCGGAGGGACGCAGTATTTT. The V gene is TRBV11-2, the J gene TRBJ2-3, with D maybe TRBD2 (6 bases). The CDR3 runs to 14 residues. Trimming removed 6 bases from V and 9 bases from J, with 19 bases in between. Germline V lookup: CDR1 SGHAT, CDR2 FQNNGV. Using reference TRBV11-2 and TRBJ2-3 for the parts outside the CDR3, the full variable domain is EAGVAQSPRYKIIEKRQSVAFWCNPISGHATLYWYQQILGQGPKLLIQFQNNGVVDDSQLPKDRFSAERLKGVDSTLKIQPAKLEDSAVYLCASRKTGSGGTQYFGPGTRLTVL.

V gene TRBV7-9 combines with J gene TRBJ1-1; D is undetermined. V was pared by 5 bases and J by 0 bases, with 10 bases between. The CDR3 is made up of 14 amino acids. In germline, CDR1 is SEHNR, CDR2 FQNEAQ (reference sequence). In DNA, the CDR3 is TGTGCCAGCAGCCCGGTAGTAATGAACACTGAAGCTTTCTTT. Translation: CASSPVVMNTEAFF.

The CDR3 loop is CARGTPSTDTQYF. The CDR3 region has the DNA TGTGCCAGGGGGACACCTAGCACAGATACGCAGTATTTT. This chain connects TRBV2 to TRBJ2-3; the D gene is possibly TRBD1 (6 bases). The V gene's germline CDR1 is SNHLY and CDR2 FYNNEI. V was pared by 9 bases and J by 0 bases, with 10 bases between. The CDR3 spans 13 residues.

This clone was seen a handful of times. The CDR3 is CASSFQGVSPEAFF. In DNA form, the CDR3 reads TGTGCCAGCAGCTTTCAGGGGGTATCCCCTGAAGCTTTCTTT. The J gene is TRBJ1-1, the V gene TRBV6-5; TRBD1 matches at 7 bases. This CDR3 spans 14 amino acids. V trimming: 6 bases; J trimming: 6 bases; junction bases outside the gene matches: 10. Germline V gene lookup returns CDR1 MNHEY and CDR2 SVGAGI.

The CDR3 DNA sequence: TGTGCCAGTAGTATATCGGCGAGGAGCGGGAGGTCAGATACGCAGTATTTT. It codes for CASSISARSGRSDTQYF. This chain connects TRBV19 to TRBJ2-3, with 9 positions matching TRBD2. The germline V gene has CDR1 LNHDA and CDR2 SQIVND (reference sequence). The CDR3 totals 17 residues. V was pared by 2 bases and J by 4 bases, with 10 bases of the junction left unmatched.

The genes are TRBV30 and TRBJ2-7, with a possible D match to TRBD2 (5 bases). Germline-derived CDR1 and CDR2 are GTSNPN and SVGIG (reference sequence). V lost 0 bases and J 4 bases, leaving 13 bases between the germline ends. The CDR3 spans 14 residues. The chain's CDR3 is CAWSVPGFSYEQYF. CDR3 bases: TGTGCCTGGAGTGTACCGGGGTTTTCGTACGAGCAGTACTTC.

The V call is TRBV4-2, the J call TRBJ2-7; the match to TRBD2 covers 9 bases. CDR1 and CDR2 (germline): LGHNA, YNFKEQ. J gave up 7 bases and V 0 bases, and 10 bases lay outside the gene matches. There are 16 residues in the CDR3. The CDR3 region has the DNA TGTGCCAGCAGCCAAGATGTAGGTAGCGGGAGTTGGGAGCAGTACTTC. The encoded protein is CASSQDVGSGSWEQYF.